This entry lists 24 T cell receptor beta chains sequenced from one sample in a study of T-cell memory formation after mild COVID-19. TCRdb independently ran MiXCR on the 5' RACE reads; one entry per CDR3 protein. This sample has 550,000 to 650,000 distinct CDR3 sequences, with 15% to 20% found just once. The sequenced sample was PBMCs or a T cell subset sorted from them (not recorded which). The receptors were sampled from an adult woman who had mild COVID-19 (a few samples of this study predate the infection). Cell type and time point are not known.

This clonotype was counted between two and nine times. This chain links TRBV27 with TRBJ2-1, with TRBD1 as a possible D gene (6 bases). The ends were cut back, 5 bases at V and 10 bases at J, with 15 bases in the middle. Germline V gives CDR1 MNHEY, CDR2 SMNVEV (reference sequence). There are 13 residues in the CDR3. CDR3 DNA sequence: TGTGCCAGCAGTAACCGAACCGGGACAGAGCAGTTCTTC. Translated, it gives CASSNRTGTEQFF.

V is TRBV5-6 and J is TRBJ1-5, with D unresolved. The germline gives CDR1 SGHDT, CDR2 YYEEEE. The CDR3 covers 14 residues. V lost 4 bases and J 2 bases, leaving 10 bases between the germline ends. The chain's CDR3 is CASSDISGNQPQHF. The CDR3 DNA is TGTGCCAGCAGCGATATTAGTGGCAATCAGCCCCAGCATTTT.

This chain joins TRBV12-3 or TRBV12-4 and TRBJ2-5, with a tentative D call TRBD1 (5 bases). The ends were cut back, 1 base at V and 3 bases at J, with 9 bases in the middle. The CDR3 spans 14 residues. The CDR3 is CASSLVAREETQYF. The CDR3 DNA is TGTGCCAGCAGTTTAGTAGCCAGGGAAGAGACCCAGTACTTC.

This sequence joins TRBV4-3 and TRBJ2-7; no firm D call. Trimming stripped 1 base from V and 0 bases from J, with 7 bases between. Germline V lookup: CDR1 LGHNA, CDR2 YSLEER. The length of the CDR3 is 14 residues. The CDR3 region has the DNA TGCGCCAGCAGCCAAGTTTATGGCTCCTACGAGCAGTACTTC. Protein sequence: CASSQVYGSYEQYF.

This clonotype showed up just once. This chain joins TRBV6-5 and TRBJ2-5, with 8 bases aligning to TRBD2. Losses at the gene ends were 4 bases for V and 5 bases for J; bases not matched to a gene: 9. The CDR3 is 15 amino acids. Germline values: CDR1 MNHEY, CDR2 SVGAGI. The CDR3 loop is CASSWRGAGVETQYF. DNA of the CDR3: TGTGCCAGCAGTTGGCGGGGGGCCGGGGTGGAGACCCAGTACTTC.

Only a few counts were recorded for this clonotype. V is TRBV12-3 or TRBV12-4 and J is TRBJ1-1, with 10 bases matching TRBD1. The CDR3 runs to 13 residues. The V segment lost 5 bases and the J segment 10 bases; nucleotides outside the gene matches: 7. The DNA of the CDR3 is TGTGCCAGCAGTCCAAGACAGGGGGCTGGAGCTTTCTTT. This translates into CASSPRQGAGAFF.

The rearrangement uses TRBV20-1 and TRBJ2-7; D possibly matches TRBD1 or TRBD2 (6 bases each). The V end lost 0 bases, the J end lost 7 bases, and 22 bases lay between the germline ends. CDR3 length: 16 residues. Germline V gene data show CDR1 as DFQATT and CDR2 as SNEGSKA (reference sequence). The DNA of the CDR3 is TGCAGTGCTAGAGATGGGGTACAGGGAGGTTTTGGAGAGCAGTACTTC. Residues: CSARDGVQGGFGEQYF.

The rearrangement links TRBV7-9 to TRBJ1-1; the match to TRBD1 covers 7 bases. This CDR3 comprises 16 residues. Trimming removed 2 bases from V and 1 base from J; junction bases left unmatched: 7. Germline loops: CDR1 SEHNR, CDR2 FQNEAQ (reference sequence). CDR3 sequence (DNA): TGTGCCAGCAGCTTACCAACTGGGACAGCGAACACTGAAGCTTTCTTT. Translation gives CASSLPTGTANTEAFF. The variable domain in full, with the rest retrieved from reference TRBV7-9 and TRBJ1-1, is DTGVSQNPRHKITKRGQNVTFRCDPISEHNRLYWYRQTLGQGPEFLTYFQNEAQLEKSRLLSDRFSAERPKGSFSTLEIQRTEQGDSAMYLCASSLPTGTANTEAFFGQGTRLTVV.

The genes are TRBV7-2 and TRBJ1-1; 7 bases are shared with TRBD1. CDR1 and CDR2 from the germline V gene are SGHTA and FQGNSA. The CDR3 is 15 residues long. The J segment lost 9 bases and the V segment lost 1 base, leaving 11 bases of the junction unmatched. CDR3 bases: TGTGCCAGCAGCTTAGAGGGACAGCGGTTGCCCCAAGCTTTCTTT. This sequence encodes CASSLEGQRLPQAFF.

This clonotype was observed a few times. This chain links TRBV6-1 with TRBJ1-1; unclear D gene. Germline V gene data show CDR1 as MNHNS and CDR2 as SASEGT. The CDR3 loop spans 13 amino acids. The germline V and J ends were trimmed by 4 bases and 1 base, with 7 bases remaining between them. The CDR3 loop reads CASSARQNTEAFF. The CDR3 DNA reads TGTGCCAGCAGTGCCAGACAGAACACTGAAGCTTTCTTT.

This clonotype has ten or more counts. The chain combines TRBV6-2 or TRBV6-3 with TRBJ1-5, with D uncertain. CDR1 and CDR2 (germline): MNHEY, SVGEGT. CDR3 length: 12 residues. The V gene lost 8 bases and the J gene lost 7 bases, with 12 bases spanning the gap. Here the CDR3 DNA reads TGTGCCAGCGAAGTGCCGGGACAGCCCCAGCATTTT. It codes for CASEVPGQPQHF.

This clonotype has only a few counts. V and J are TRBV9 and TRBJ2-5, with TRBD2 as a possible D gene (5 bases). The germline V gene encodes CDR1 SGDLS and CDR2 YYNGEE. V was cut by 4 bases and J by 9 bases, with 19 bases left in between. The CDR3 has 14 residues. CDR3 nucleotide sequence: TGTGCCAGCAGCCAAGCGGACGGTCCAGTGGCCCAGTACTTC. It is translated as CASSQADGPVAQYF.

The V and J genes are TRBV18 and TRBJ2-2; 9 bases match TRBD2. J was trimmed by 6 bases and V by 0 bases; bases with no gene match: 8. The CDR3 runs to 17 residues. CDR1 and CDR2 (germline): KGHSH, LQKENI. CDR3 in DNA: TGTGCCAGCTCACCACCTGGCATAGCGGGAGTATCCGGGGAGCTGTTTTTT. Amino acids: CASSPPGIAGVSGELFF.

This clonotype has ten or more counts. The chain uses TRBV5-1 and TRBJ2-7; D might be TRBD2 (6 bases). V was cut by 7 bases and J by 0 bases, with 17 bases left in between. CDR3 size: 15 residues. In germline, CDR1 is SGHRS, CDR2 YFSETQ. CDR3 in amino acids: CASRWGERTSYEQYF. In DNA, the CDR3 is TGCGCCAGCCGTTGGGGGGAACGGACCTCCTACGAGCAGTACTTC. Supplemented by reference TRBV5-1 and TRBJ2-7, the full variable domain reads KAGVTQTPRYLIKTRGQQVTLSCSPISGHRSVSWYQQTPGQGLQFLFEYFSETQRNKGNFPGRFSGRQFSNSRSEMNVSTLELGDSALYLCASRWGERTSYEQYFGPGTRLTVT.

V gene TRBV7-9 combines with J gene TRBJ1-4, with D maybe TRBD1 (5 bases). Germline V gene data show CDR1 as SEHNR and CDR2 as FQNEAQ (reference sequence). The CDR3 loop spans 13 amino acids. With 7 bases removed from V and 8 bases from J, the gap between germline ends came to 14 bases. In DNA form, the CDR3 reads TGTGCCAGCACAAGGGTCCGGGACGAAAAACTGTTTTTT. This codes for CASTRVRDEKLFF.

This clonotype turned up a few times. The chain joins TRBV4-1 to TRBJ2-1; D uncertain. V dropped 3 bases and J dropped 8 bases, with 17 bases sitting between them. There are 15 residues in the CDR3. Germline-derived CDR1 and CDR2 are MGHRA and YSYEKL. The CDR3 loop is CASSHPTTPRDEQFF. DNA for the CDR3: TGCGCCAGCAGCCACCCTACCACGCCTAGAGATGAGCAGTTCTTC.

This clonotype was observed a few times. The chain uses TRBV20-1 and TRBJ1-6; D ambiguous. The length of the CDR3 is 15 residues. Germline CDR1 DFQATT, CDR2 SNEGSKA (reference sequence). Trimming pared 6 bases from V and 9 bases from J, leaving 21 bases between. CDR3 DNA sequence: TGCAGTGCCGTCCTAGCTTCTCTGTTGGGTTCACCCCTCCACTTT. Translation: CSAVLASLLGSPLHF.

This chain uses TRBV7-2 with TRBJ1-2, with a possible D match to TRBD1 (6 bases). The ends were cut back, 3 bases at V and 7 bases at J, with 12 bases in the middle. The CDR3 is made up of 13 amino acids. Germline loops: CDR1 SGHTA, CDR2 FQGNSA. This CDR3 reads CASSFKGGSGYTF. Here the CDR3 DNA reads TGTGCCAGCAGCTTTAAAGGGGGAAGTGGCTACACCTTC.

V and J are TRBV7-9 and TRBJ2-6, with 11 bases fitting TRBD1. Per the germline V gene, CDR1 is SEHNR and CDR2 is FQNEAQ (reference sequence). The ends lost 3 bases at V and 4 bases at J; junction bases unmatched: 5. The CDR3 is made up of 17 amino acids. CDR3 protein: CASSFGQGAKGANVLTF. CDR3 nucleotides: TGTGCCAGCAGCTTCGGACAGGGGGCGAAAGGGGCCAACGTCCTGACTTTC.

This clonotype occurred many times. J is TRBJ1-2 and V is TRBV6-1; D gene uncertain. Trimming took off 8 bases at V and 1 base at J, with 17 bases between the two ends. Germline loops: CDR1 MNHNS, CDR2 SASEGT. CDR3 size: 15 residues. This chain's CDR3 is CASLKGGAGNYGYTF. DNA for the CDR3: TGTGCCAGCCTGAAGGGAGGAGCTGGTAACTATGGCTACACCTTC.

This clonotype was counted only a few times. V usage is TRBV30 and J usage is TRBJ2-1; TRBD2 agrees at 11 bases. This CDR3 has 14 residues. Unmatched junction bases numbered 4, after V lost 2 bases and J lost 7 bases. CDR1 and CDR2 from the germline V gene are GTSNPN and SVGIG (reference sequence). This CDR3 is CAWSLAGGSNEQFF. CDR3 nucleotides: TGTGCCTGGAGTCTAGCGGGAGGTAGTAATGAGCAGTTCTTC. The complete variable domain, with remaining parts taken from reference TRBV30 and TRBJ2-1, reads SQTIHQWPATLVQPVGSPLSLECTVEGTSNPNLYWYRQAAGRGLQLLFYSVGIGQISSEVPQNLSASRPQDRQFILSSKKLLLSDSGFYLCAWSLAGGSNEQFFGPGTRLTVL.

This chain links TRBV29-1 with TRBJ2-3; D unresolved. The CDR3 sequence is 13 residues long. CDR1 and CDR2 from the germline V gene are SQVTM and ANQGSEA. V gave up 3 bases and J gave up 4 bases, with 11 bases separating them. CDR3: CSVDPLGSDTQYF. CDR3 nucleotides: TGCAGCGTTGATCCCCTGGGGTCAGATACGCAGTATTTT.

This clonotype came up a few times. The chain is built from TRBV20-1 and TRBJ2-5; tentatively, D is TRBD2 (5 bases). The V and J ends lost 1 base and 5 bases respectively, with 14 bases between them. The CDR3 is 14 residues long. CDR1 is DFQATT, CDR2 SNEGSKA, per germline (reference sequence). CDR3 amino acids: CSARGASGRETQYF. CDR3 coding DNA: TGCAGTGCTAGAGGCGCAAGCGGCCGGGAGACCCAGTACTTC.

This clonotype has only a few counts. V is TRBV24-1 and J is TRBJ2-3, with 8 bases matching TRBD2. The V and J ends lost 4 bases and 4 bases, in that order; junction bases with no gene match: 6. CDR1 and CDR2 (germline): KGHDR, SFDVKD. The CDR3 has 15 residues. The CDR3 region has the DNA TGTGCCACCAGTGACCCGGGGACTAGTGCAGATACGCAGTATTTT. It translates to CATSDPGTSADTQYF.